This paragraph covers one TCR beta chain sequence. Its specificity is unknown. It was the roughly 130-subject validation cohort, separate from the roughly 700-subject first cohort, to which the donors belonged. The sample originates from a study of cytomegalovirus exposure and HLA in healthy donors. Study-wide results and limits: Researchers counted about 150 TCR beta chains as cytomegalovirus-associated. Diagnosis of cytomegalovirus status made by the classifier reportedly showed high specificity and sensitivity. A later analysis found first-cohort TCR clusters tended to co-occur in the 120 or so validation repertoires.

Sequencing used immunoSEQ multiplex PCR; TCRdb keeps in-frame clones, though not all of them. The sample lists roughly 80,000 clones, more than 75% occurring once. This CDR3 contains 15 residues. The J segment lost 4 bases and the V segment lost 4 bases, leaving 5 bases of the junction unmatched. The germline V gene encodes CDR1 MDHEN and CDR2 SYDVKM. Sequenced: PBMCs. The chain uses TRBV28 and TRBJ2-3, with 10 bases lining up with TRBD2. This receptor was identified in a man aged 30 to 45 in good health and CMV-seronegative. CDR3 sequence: CASSSAGTSADTQYF. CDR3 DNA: TGTGCCAGCAGTTCAGCCGGGACTAGCGCAGATACGCAGTATTTT.